This TCR beta chain came from a study of vaccination effects on CD4 cells after COVID-19. On this clone: As yet, its antigen is unknown.

Sequencing was performed with immunoSEQ multiplex PCR; in TCRdb, only in-frame clones are kept and a portion is missing. This sample has 70,000 or so clones, with approximately 71% found just once. Between days 9 and 10 of culture, CD4+ T cells were separated out. The CDR3 has 13 residues. CDR1 MGHDK and CDR2 SYGVNS come from the germline V gene. The V gene lost 10 bases and the J gene lost 3 bases, with 15 bases spanning the gap. The TCR comes from a human donor who received a COVID-19 vaccine. The source was CD4+ T cells from PBMCs cultured without peptide, collected before COVID-19 vaccination. This chain links TRBV25-1 with TRBJ1-2; D uncertain. DNA of the CDR3: TGTGCCACCTCCGGCGGTGGGGACTATGGCTACACCTTC. This translates into CATSGGGDYGYTF.